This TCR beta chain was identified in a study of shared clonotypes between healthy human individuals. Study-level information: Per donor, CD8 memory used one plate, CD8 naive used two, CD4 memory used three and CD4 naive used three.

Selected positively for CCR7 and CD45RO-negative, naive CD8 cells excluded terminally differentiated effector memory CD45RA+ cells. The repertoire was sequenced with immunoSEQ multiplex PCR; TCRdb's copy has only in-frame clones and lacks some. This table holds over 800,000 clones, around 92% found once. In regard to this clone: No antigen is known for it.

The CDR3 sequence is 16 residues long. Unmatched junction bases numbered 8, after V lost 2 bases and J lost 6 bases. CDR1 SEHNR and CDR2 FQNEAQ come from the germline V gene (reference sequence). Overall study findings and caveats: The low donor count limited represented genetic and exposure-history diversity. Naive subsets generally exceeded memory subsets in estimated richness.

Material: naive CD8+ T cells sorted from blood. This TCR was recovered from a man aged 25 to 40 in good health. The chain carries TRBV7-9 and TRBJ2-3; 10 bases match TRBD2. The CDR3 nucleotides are TGTGCCAGCAGCTTAAGCGGGAGGGCCGCCATCGATACGCAGTATTTT. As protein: CASSLSGRAAIDTQYF.